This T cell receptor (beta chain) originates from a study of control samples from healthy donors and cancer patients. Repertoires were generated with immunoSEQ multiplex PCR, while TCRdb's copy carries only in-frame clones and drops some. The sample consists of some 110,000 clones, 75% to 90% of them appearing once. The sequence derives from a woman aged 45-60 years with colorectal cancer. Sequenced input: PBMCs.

CDR3 in amino acids: CASSLDSGMPGNTIYF. CDR3 nucleotide sequence: TGCGCCAGCAGCTTGGATTCGGGGATGCCTGGAAACACCATATATTTT. This chain joins TRBV5-1 and TRBJ1-3, with D uncertain. The CDR3 contains 16 residues. CDR1 is SGHRS and CDR2 is YFSETQ in the germline V gene. V was cut by 0 bases and J by 2 bases, with 12 bases left in between.